A selection of T cell receptor beta chains follows, all from one sample in a study of shared clonotypes between healthy human individuals. Profiled with immunoSEQ multiplex PCR; TCRdb holds only in-frame clones, not every one. The sample records around 100,000 clones, around 73% being singletons. Sequencing was performed on memory CD8+ T cells sorted from blood. The receptors were gathered from a woman in her twenties or thirties in good health. Both conserved end residues are part of each CDR3. Each record gives: CDR3 length, D gene, clone size, J gene, V gene, CDR3 DNA, CDR3 protein. A D gene is named only where the DNA matches it firmly. Only some rows state a clone size, as once, few, many or a class for expanded clones.

length: 15; D: TRBD2; size: NA; J: TRBJ2-1; V: TRBV5-4; DNA: TGTGCCAGCAGCCCAGGGACTAGCCCCTACAATGAGCAGTTCTTC; CDR3: CASSPGTSPYNEQFF
length: 17; D: TRBD2; size: few; J: TRBJ2-1; V: TRBV4-1; DNA: TGCGCCAGCAGCTCCCAAGCGCTAGCGGGAGCTAATAATGAGCAGTTCTTC; CDR3: CASSSQALAGANNEQFF
length: 13; D: NA; size: NA; J: TRBJ1-5; V: TRBV30; DNA: TGTGCCTGGAGCGGGTCTCTCGTTGAGCCCCAGCATTTT; CDR3: CAWSGSLVEPQHF
length: 16; D: TRBD1; size: NA; J: TRBJ1-5; V: TRBV28; DNA: TGTGCCAGCAGCCGCGGGACAGGGGTTTTTTTACAGCCCCAGCATTTT; CDR3: CASSRGTGVFLQPQHF
length: 15; D: NA; size: few; J: TRBJ2-7; V: TRBV14; DNA: TGTGCCAGCAGCCAAGATCTGGCAGGGTTGTACGAGCAGTACTTC; CDR3: CASSQDLAGLYEQYF
length: 12; D: NA; size: NA; J: TRBJ2-1; V: TRBV6-4; DNA: TGTGCCAGCAGTGACTTAATCAATGAGCAGTTCTTC; CDR3: CASSDLINEQFF
length: 14; D: NA; size: NA; J: TRBJ1-4; V: TRBV7-9; DNA: TGTGCCAGCAGCTCTGGGGGGAATGGCGAAAAACTGTTTTTT; CDR3: CASSSGGNGEKLFF
length: 16; D: NA; size: NA; J: TRBJ1-2; V: TRBV5-4; DNA: TGTGCCAGCAGCTTGTATACAGGGAGGCCTAACTATGGCTACACCTTC; CDR3: CASSLYTGRPNYGYTF
length: 16; D: NA; size: medium-sized; J: TRBJ2-7; V: TRBV4-2; DNA: TGTGCCAGCAGCCAAGATGATGCGTCCCCTTCCTACGAGCAGTACTTC; CDR3: CASSQDDASPSYEQYF
length: 17; D: TRBD2; size: NA; J: TRBJ2-1; V: TRBV14; DNA: TGTGCCAGCAGCCTTAGCGGGAGGGCCGATGTTAGAGATGAGCAGTTCTTC; CDR3: CASSLSGRADVRDEQFF
length: 17; D: TRBD2; size: NA; J: TRBJ2-5; V: TRBV5-1; DNA: TGCGCCAGCAGCTCCCGACTAGCGGGAGGGCCGAGAGAGACCCAGTACTTC; CDR3: CASSSRLAGGPRETQYF
length: 13; D: TRBD2; size: NA; J: TRBJ2-7; V: TRBV23-1; DNA: TGCGCCACCAGACTAGCGCTCTCCTACGAGCAGTACTTC; CDR3: CATRLALSYEQYF
length: 16; D: TRBD1; size: NA; J: TRBJ1-5; V: TRBV7-9; DNA: TGTGCCAGCAGCTCTGGACAGGGAGGTAGGAATCAGCCCCAGCATTTT; CDR3: CASSSGQGGRNQPQHF
length: 13; D: NA; size: NA; J: TRBJ2-5; V: TRBV7-9; DNA: TGTGCCAGCAGCTTATGGGGTGGAGAGACCCAGTACTTC; CDR3: CASSLWGGETQYF
length: 17; D: TRBD2; size: few; J: TRBJ2-1; V: TRBV27; DNA: TGTGCCAGCAGTGAAAGGACCGGGACTATCCCCTACAATGAGCAGTTCTTC; CDR3: CASSERTGTIPYNEQFF
length: 14; D: NA; size: NA; J: TRBJ2-7; V: TRBV7-9; DNA: TGTGCCAGCAGCTTTTATCAGGGAGGTTACGAGCAGTACTTC; CDR3: CASSFYQGGYEQYF
length: 15; D: TRBD2; size: NA; J: TRBJ2-1; V: TRBV5-1; DNA: TGCGCCAGCAGCCTTACTAGCGGGAGCTACAATGAGCAGTTCTTC; CDR3: CASSLTSGSYNEQFF
length: 14; D: NA; size: NA; J: TRBJ1-5; V: TRBV2; DNA: TGTGCCAGCAGTGAAAGGGGGGACAATCAGCCCCAGCATTTT; CDR3: CASSERGDNQPQHF
length: 13; D: NA; size: NA; J: TRBJ1-5; V: TRBV7-2; DNA: TGTGCCAGCAGCCCCCGGGACCACGGGCCCCAGCATTTT; CDR3: CASSPRDHGPQHF
length: 14; D: TRBD1; size: NA; J: TRBJ1-3; V: TRBV15; DNA: TGTGCCACCAGCAGGGGGACAGGGACGGACACCATATATTTT; CDR3: CATSRGTGTDTIYF
length: 15; D: NA; size: NA; J: TRBJ1-5; V: TRBV30; DNA: TGTGCCTGGAGCCTAGTGACAGGCCTCAATCAGCCCCAGCATTTT; CDR3: CAWSLVTGLNQPQHF
length: 16; D: NA; size: NA; J: TRBJ2-1; V: TRBV18; DNA: TGTGCCAGCTCACGACAGGGACTCCCCATCGGGAATGAGCAGTTCTTC; CDR3: CASSRQGLPIGNEQFF